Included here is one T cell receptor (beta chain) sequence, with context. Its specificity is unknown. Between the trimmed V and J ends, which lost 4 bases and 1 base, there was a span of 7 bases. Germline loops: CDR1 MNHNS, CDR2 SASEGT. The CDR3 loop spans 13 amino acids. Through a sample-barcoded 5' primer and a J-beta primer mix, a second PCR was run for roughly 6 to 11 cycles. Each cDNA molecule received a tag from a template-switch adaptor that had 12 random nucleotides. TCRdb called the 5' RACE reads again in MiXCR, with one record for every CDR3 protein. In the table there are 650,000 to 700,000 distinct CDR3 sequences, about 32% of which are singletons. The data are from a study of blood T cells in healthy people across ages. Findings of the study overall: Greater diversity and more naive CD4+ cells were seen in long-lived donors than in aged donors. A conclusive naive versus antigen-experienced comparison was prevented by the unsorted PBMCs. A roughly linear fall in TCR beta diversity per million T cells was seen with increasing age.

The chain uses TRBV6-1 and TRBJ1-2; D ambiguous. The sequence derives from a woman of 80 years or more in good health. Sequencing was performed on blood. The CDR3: CASSAEINYGYTF. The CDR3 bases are TGTGCCAGCAGTGCAGAGATTAACTATGGCTACACCTTC.